This T cell receptor (beta chain) was recorded in a study of T-cell reconstitution after alpha-beta-depleted transplantation in children. Study-wide points: T-cell counts and diversity at one year following transplant were attributed mainly to newly produced T cells. The study traced high day-60 TCRbeta diversity in some patients to surviving recipient T cells and thymic progenitors. Several hundred expanded graft clones reportedly supplied alpha-beta T cells about two months after transplant.

This sample's TCRbeta library carried unique molecular identifier barcodes. TCRdb reprocessed the PCR reads via MiXCR and lists one record per CDR3 protein. The profile shows 450,000 to 600,000 distinct CDR3 sequences, approximately 10% of them singletons. This clonotype showed up many times. Its antigen is unknown. Trimming pared 5 bases from V and 6 bases from J, leaving 12 bases between. Per germline, CDR1 SEHNR and CDR2 FQNEAQ (reference sequence). The CDR3 covers 13 residues. This rearrangement joins TRBV7-9 to TRBJ2-3; D may be TRBD2 (5 bases). The sequencing here drew on PBMCs, taken before TCRalphabeta/CD19-depleted stem cell transplant. The clonotype comes from a child aged 2 to 15 with inherited bone marrow failure, due to receive a stem cell transplant. This CDR3 is CASSGRSADTQYF. CDR3 sequence (DNA): TGTGCCAGCAGCGGGAGATCTGCCGATACGCAGTATTTT.